The next 21 T cell receptor beta chains were all read from a single sample in a study of T cells in Graves' hyperthyroidism and ophthalmopathy (dated by TCRdb to the late 2010s). Library prep was done by multiplex PCR. For sequencing, an Illumina HiSeq 2000 was employed. Amplification of TCR beta CDR3 regions was carried out from RNA transcripts. The first round of RT-PCR for the TCR CDR3 was performed with the HTBI primer set and the Qiagen OneStep RT-PCR kit. Using fastp trimming at Q25 and MiXCR clonotype assembly, TCRdb reanalyzed the public sequencing data and kept in-frame beta chains. Entries are consolidated by CDR3 protein sequence, retaining the most common genes and DNA. The sample data list some 250,000 distinct CDR3 sequences, and more than 12% of these were observed just once. Roughly 13% of the sample is held by the ten biggest clonotypes. The sequenced sample was blood. These TCRs come from a woman aged 40 to 50 with Graves' hyperthyroidism that later progressed to Graves' ophthalmopathy.

This clonotype was recorded many times. The chain uses TRBV9 and TRBJ1-1, with a weak D call TRBD1 (6 bases). The V gene lost 0 bases and the J gene lost 4 bases, with 16 bases spanning the gap. The CDR3 has 16 residues. Germline V gives CDR1 SGDLS, CDR2 YYNGEE. CDR3 nucleotides: TGTGCCAGCAGCGTAGGGACAGAAACTATCACCACTGAAGCTTTCTTT. Translating gives CASSVGTETITTEAFF.

This clonotype was counted a few times. The rearrangement links TRBV5-6 to TRBJ2-7; possibly TRBD1 for D (6 bases). The CDR3 has 12 amino acids. The V gene's germline CDR1 is SGHDT and CDR2 YYEEEE. The V end was cut by 5 bases, the J end by 5 bases, with 11 bases between. CDR3 protein: CASSSGVHEQYF. CDR3 bases: TGTGCCAGCAGTTCAGGGGTCCACGAGCAGTACTTC.

This clonotype occurred many times. J is TRBJ1-1 and V is TRBV2; 7 bases match TRBD1. Germline trimming cut 5 bases from V and 3 bases from J; bases unmatched to any gene: 9. CDR1 is SNHLY, CDR2 FYNNEI, per germline. The CDR3 spans 15 residues. The CDR3 coding sequence is TGTGCCAGCAGTATGTACAGGGGTTTGCACACTGAAGCTTTCTTT. Protein product: CASSMYRGLHTEAFF. Full variable domain (outside the CDR3, taken from reference TRBV2 and TRBJ1-1): EPEVTQTPSHQVTQMGQEVILRCVPISNHLYFYWYRQILGQKVEFLVSFYNNEISEKSEIFDDQFSVERPDGSNFTLKIRSTKLEDSAMYFCASSMYRGLHTEAFFGQGTRLTVV.

This clonotype was recorded at least ten times. V gene TRBV25-1 combines with J gene TRBJ2-7; the D gene could be TRBD1 or TRBD2 (5 bases each). CDR3 length: 17 residues. The germline V gene encodes CDR1 MGHDK and CDR2 SYGVNS. V was cut by 3 bases and J by 2 bases, with 20 bases left in between. The CDR3, as DNA: TGTGCCAGCAGTGAGAGCCGGGACCCTCATTTACCCTACGAGCAGTACTTC. This codes for CASSESRDPHLPYEQYF.

J is TRBJ2-7 and V is TRBV19; D is tentatively TRBD1 or TRBD2 (6 bases each). The V and J ends lost 5 bases and 7 bases respectively, with 15 bases between them. The CDR3 is made up of 13 amino acids. The germline V gene encodes CDR1 LNHDA and CDR2 SQIVND (reference sequence). The CDR3 nucleotides read TGTGCCAGTAGTTCAACAGGGACTGGAGAGCAGTACTTC. Residues: CASSSTGTGEQYF.

The chain employs TRBV3-1 and TRBJ2-5; unclear D gene. Trimming shortened V by 5 bases and J by 6 bases, and 4 bases separated the two germline ends. The CDR3 covers 10 residues. The germline V gene has CDR1 LGHDT and CDR2 YNNKEL (reference sequence). CDR3 DNA sequence: TGTGCCAGCAGCTTCAAGACCCAGTACTTC. Translating it yields CASSFKTQYF.

This clonotype was observed many times. The CDR3 sequence: CASNFKGYGYTF. CDR3 DNA: TGTGCCAGCAATTTTAAGGGCTATGGCTACACCTTC. This chain links TRBV27 with TRBJ1-2, with D hard to call. This CDR3 has 12 amino acids. Germline assignment: CDR1 MNHEY and CDR2 SMNVEV (reference sequence). V was cut by 7 bases and J by 4 bases, with 10 bases left in between.

This clonotype was observed many times. The CDR3 nucleotides are TGTGCCAGCAGTTACTCTGGTCCAGGAGAGACCCAGTACTTC. Encoded protein: CASSYSGPGETQYF. The rearrangement links TRBV6-5 to TRBJ2-5; D not certain. This CDR3 is 14 amino acids long. CDR1 MNHEY and CDR2 SVGAGI come from the germline V gene. V gave up 0 bases and J gave up 4 bases, with 9 bases separating them.

In regard to this clonotype: A much larger clone sits a single nucleotide away, making a read error possible. This CDR3 reads CASSLVLAGSGTQYF. The CDR3 region has the DNA TGTGCCAGCAGCTTGGTGCTAGCGGGAAGCGGTACGCAGTATTTT. The chain employs TRBV5-5 and TRBJ2-3, with 9 bases fitting TRBD2. V lost 0 bases and J lost 8; bases outside the gene matches: 7. There are 15 residues in the CDR3. Germline V CDR1 and CDR2: SGHKS, YYEKEE (reference sequence). The full variable domain, completed using reference TRBV5-5 and TRBJ2-3, is DAGVTQSPTHLIKTRGQQVTLRCSPISGHKSVSWYQQVLGQGPQFIFQYYEKEERGRGNFPDRFSARQFPNYSSELNVNALLLGDSALYLCASSLVLAGSGTQYFGPGTRLTVL.

This clonotype was detected many times. The J gene is TRBJ1-1, the V gene TRBV30; no reliable D call. CDR3 length equals 11 residues. V shed 1 base and J shed 10 bases, with 10 bases lying between them. From germline, CDR1 is GTSNPN and CDR2 SVGIG (reference sequence). CDR3 DNA: TGTGCCTGGAGTGCCCGCTTCACAGCTTTCTTT. Translated, it gives CAWSARFTAFF.

This clonotype was seen ten or more times. The V and J genes are TRBV28 and TRBJ1-2; D gene ambiguous. Trimming pared 1 base from V and 6 bases from J, leaving 9 bases between. The CDR3 is 13 residues long. CDR1 is MDHEN, CDR2 SYDVKM, per germline. CDR3 sequence: CASSLSGSDGYTF. CDR3 nucleotides: TGTGCCAGCAGTTTATCGGGGTCGGATGGCTACACCTTC.

This clonotype occurred many times. The J gene is TRBJ1-3, the V gene TRBV2, with D possibly TRBD1 on 5 matching bases. The V gene's germline CDR1 is SNHLY and CDR2 FYNNEI. CDR3 length: 17 residues. Trimming left V 5 bases short and J 0 bases short, with 17 bases between. CDR3 residues: CASSPSRVRSSGNTIYF. DNA for the CDR3: TGTGCCAGCAGTCCATCCAGGGTGCGGAGCTCTGGAAACACCATATATTTT.

This clonotype was found many times. The gene calls are TRBV28 and TRBJ1-1; a possible D gene is TRBD1 (5 bases). This CDR3 has 14 amino acids. The V gene's germline CDR1 is MDHEN and CDR2 SYDVKM. V dropped 5 bases and J dropped 3 bases, with 13 bases sitting between them. CDR3 bases: TGTGCCAGCAGTACCCGACAGATGCACACTGAAGCTTTCTTT. Protein: CASSTRQMHTEAFF.

Only a few counts were recorded for this clonotype. The junction and the germline gene differ at one end; a read error may be behind it. The rearrangement joins TRBV7-7 to TRBJ2-7; 7 nucleotides agree with TRBD1. Per the germline V gene, CDR1 is SSHAT and CDR2 is FNYEAQ (reference sequence). The CDR3 consists of 16 residues. Here the CDR3 reads CASSANSGTAPYEQYF. The DNA for the CDR3 is TGTGCTAGCAGCGCAAACTCCGGGACAGCGCCCTACGAGCAGTACTTC.

This clonotype came up a few times. A much larger clone differs from this one at a single base, so this may be a read error. The chain recombines TRBV12-3 or TRBV12-4 with TRBJ2-3, with D unresolved. Trimming shortened V by 6 bases and J by 7 bases, and 8 bases separated the two germline ends. CDR3 length: 11 amino acids. The CDR3 nucleotides read TGTGCCAGCAGCCGGCCGAATACGCAGTATTTT. This sequence encodes CASSRPNTQYF.

This clonotype was recorded at least ten times. The V and J genes are TRBV7-9 and TRBJ2-7; D is perhaps TRBD1 (6 bases). Per the germline V gene, CDR1 is SEHNR and CDR2 is FQNEAQ (reference sequence). CDR3 size: 16 residues. V gave up 4 bases and J gave up 3 bases, with 19 bases separating them. CDR3 coding DNA: TGTGCCAGCAGCTCCATATGGGAACAGGGTTTCTACGAGCAGTACTTC. This sequence encodes CASSSIWEQGFYEQYF.

This clonotype was recorded many times. The gene calls are TRBV27 and TRBJ2-1; 12 nucleotides line up with TRBD2. The CDR3 is 17 residues long. Trimming at V came to 1 base and at J to 8 bases, leaving 9 bases not matched to a gene. Germline assignment: CDR1 MNHEY and CDR2 SMNVEV (reference sequence). The CDR3 is CASSLWTSGTSRDEQFF. CDR3 bases: TGTGCCAGCAGTTTATGGACTAGCGGGACCTCCCGGGATGAGCAGTTCTTC.

This clonotype was recorded at least ten times. V and J are TRBV6-1 and TRBJ1-1, with TRBD1 identical over 9 bases. The ends lost 7 bases at V and 5 bases at J; junction bases unmatched: 5. This CDR3 spans 13 amino acids. Looked up from germline, CDR1 is MNHNS and CDR2 is SASEGT. This chain's CDR3 is CASNIQGATEAFF. CDR3 DNA sequence: TGTGCCAGCAACATACAGGGGGCGACTGAAGCTTTCTTT.

This clonotype appeared many times. J is TRBJ2-7 and V is TRBV7-2; 9 nucleotides align to TRBD2. V shed 1 base, J shed 7 bases, and the junction held 11 bases outside the gene matches. The CDR3 spans 16 residues. CDR1 is SGHTA and CDR2 is FQGNSA in the germline V gene. The CDR3 bases are TGTGCCAGCAGCTTAGTGGCGGGCGGGAGGGCGAAAGAGCAGTACTTC. The encoded protein is CASSLVAGGRAKEQYF.

In this sample, this clonotype turned up a few times. The chain links TRBV20-1 to TRBJ2-7; 15 nucleotides match TRBD2. Germline assignment: CDR1 DFQATT and CDR2 SNEGSKA (reference sequence). This CDR3 contains 15 residues. Trimming removed 2 bases from V and 6 bases from J; junction bases left unmatched: 5. The CDR3 reads CSARPPGLAGGEQYF. In DNA, the CDR3 is TGCAGTGCTAGACCCCCGGGACTAGCGGGAGGCGAGCAGTACTTC.

This chain uses TRBV7-9 with TRBJ2-1, with 12 bases that match TRBD2. CDR3 length: 17 residues. With V trimmed by 1 base and J by 5 bases, 6 bases remained unmatched. CDR1 and CDR2 (germline): SEHNR, FQNEAQ (reference sequence). CDR3 sequence (DNA): TGTGCCAGCAGCTTAGTGTCGTGGACTAGCGGGAACAATGAGCAGTTCTTC. Its protein is CASSLVSWTSGNNEQFF.